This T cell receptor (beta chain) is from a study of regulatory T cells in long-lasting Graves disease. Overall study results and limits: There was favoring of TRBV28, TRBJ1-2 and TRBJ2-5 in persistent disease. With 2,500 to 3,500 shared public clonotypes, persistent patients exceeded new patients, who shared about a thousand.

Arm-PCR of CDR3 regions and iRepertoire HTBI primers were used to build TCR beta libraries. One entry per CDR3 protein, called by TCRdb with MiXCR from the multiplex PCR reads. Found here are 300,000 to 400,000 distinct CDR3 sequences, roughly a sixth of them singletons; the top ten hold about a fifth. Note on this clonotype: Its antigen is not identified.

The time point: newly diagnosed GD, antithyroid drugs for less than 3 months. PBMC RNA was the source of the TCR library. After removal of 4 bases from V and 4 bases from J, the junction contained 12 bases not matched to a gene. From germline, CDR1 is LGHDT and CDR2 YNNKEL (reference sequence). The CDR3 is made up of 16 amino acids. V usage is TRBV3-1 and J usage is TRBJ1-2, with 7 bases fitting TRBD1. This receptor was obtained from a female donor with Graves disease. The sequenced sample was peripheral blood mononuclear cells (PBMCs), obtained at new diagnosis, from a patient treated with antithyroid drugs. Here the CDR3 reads CASSRETPDRIYGYTF. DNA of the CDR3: TGTGCCAGCAGCCGAGAAACCCCGGACAGGATCTATGGCTACACCTTC. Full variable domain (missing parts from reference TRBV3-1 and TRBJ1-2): DTAVSQTPKYLVTQMGNDKSIKCEQNLGHDTMYWYKQDSKKFLKIMFSYNNKELIINETVPNRFSPKSPDKAHLNLHINSLELGDSAVYFCASSRETPDRIYGYTFGSGTRLTVV.